The clone carrying this T cell receptor beta chain appeared a few times. Its target is not known. This entry is derived from a study of T cell repertoires in cytomegalovirus infection. Study context: Public TCR beta signature analysis indicated the presence of both CMV infection and matching HLA type.

Study-wide points: The cumulative frequency of public TCR beta families distinguished individuals who carried CMV together with the relevant HLA. Dominating the ex vivo response were HLA-C-restricted CMV-specific TCR beta clonotypes.

Each CDR3 protein is one row after TCRdb ran MiXCR on the reads. This sample yields roughly 920,000 distinct CDR3 sequences, of which under 40% are seen a single time; roughly 13% belongs to the top ten. J lost 1 base, V lost 6 bases, and 13 bases had no gene match. Germline values: CDR1 SEHNR, CDR2 FQNEAQ (reference sequence). This CDR3 region has 18 residues. The sequenced sample was cultured CD8+ T cells from PBMCs, obtained from culture after CMV antigen stimulation. This TCR was sampled from a human donor in good health (CMV status not recorded). Some clones in this sample may be carry-over from other donors' samples. The chain links TRBV7-9 to TRBJ2-1, with 9 bases fitting TRBD1. The CDR3 DNA follows: TGTGCCAGCAGTTCCCGGGACAGGGTCATCGTGTCCTACAATGAGCAGTTCTTC. As protein: CASSSRDRVIVSYNEQFF.